Below are 25 T cell receptor beta chains sequenced from a single sample in a study of T cells in Graves' hyperthyroidism and ophthalmopathy. TCR beta CDR3 regions were amplified from RNA transcripts. The HTBI primer set was used in a first-round RT-PCR of the TCR CDR3. Via MiXCR, TCRdb re-called the multiplex PCR reads, giving one row per CDR3 protein. The data hold roughly 700,000 distinct CDR3 sequences, with roughly 17% observed a single time. Sequencing was done on a sample of blood. These receptors originate from a man over 45 with Graves' hyperthyroidism.

In this sample, this clonotype turned up a few times. The chain recombines TRBV28 with TRBJ2-6, with a possible D match to TRBD1 (5 bases). The V gene's germline CDR1 is MDHEN and CDR2 SYDVKM. The CDR3 extends over 16 amino acids. V lost 4 bases to trimming and J lost 2 bases, with 12 bases between them. The CDR3 spells CASSSSTEAGANVLTF. CDR3 coding DNA: TGTGCCAGCAGTTCCTCGACAGAGGCTGGGGCCAACGTCCTGACTTTC.

Ten or more counts support this clonotype. The chain links TRBV11-1 to TRBJ1-1; no definite D call. Trimming left V 5 bases short and J 1 base short, with 8 bases between. The CDR3 sequence is 13 residues long. Germline CDR1 is SGHAT and CDR2 is FQDESV (reference sequence). Here the CDR3 DNA reads TGTGCCAGCAGCGAGAGACGGAACACTGAAGCTTTCTTT. Translating gives CASSERRNTEAFF.

V gene TRBV13 combines with J gene TRBJ1-5; a possible D gene is TRBD1 (5 bases). This CDR3 has 12 amino acids. Germline V gene lookup returns CDR1 PRHDT and CDR2 FYEKMQ (reference sequence). Between the trimmed V and J ends, which lost 4 bases and 7 bases, there was a span of 8 bases. This CDR3 reads CASSSGRQPQHF. The CDR3 nucleotides are TGTGCCAGCAGCTCGGGACGACAGCCCCAGCATTTT.

This sequence joins TRBV2 and TRBJ2-7; TRBD2 aligns across 9 bases. Per germline, CDR1 SNHLY and CDR2 FYNNEI. The CDR3 sequence is 14 residues long. V shed 8 bases, J shed 2 bases, and the junction held 7 bases outside the gene matches. CDR3 loop: CASYRREGTYEQYF. CDR3 sequence (DNA): TGTGCCAGCTATAGGCGGGAGGGTACCTACGAGCAGTACTTC.

The table lists this clonotype with a few counts. The chain joins TRBV5-1 to TRBJ2-1; weak D call: TRBD2 (6 bases). Trimming took 4 bases from V and 10 from J, leaving 12 bases between them. This CDR3 is 12 amino acids long. CDR1 is SGHRS, CDR2 YFSETQ, per germline. CDR3 protein: CASSIDSGEQFF. CDR3 bases: TGCGCCAGCAGCATCGACAGCGGGGAGCAGTTCTTC.

The genes are TRBV19 and TRBJ2-5, with 8 bases matching TRBD1. The CDR3 consists of 15 residues. Germline CDR1 reads LNHDA; CDR2 reads SQIVND (reference sequence). V shed 4 bases, J shed 2 bases, and the junction held 6 bases outside the gene matches. CDR3 coding DNA: TGTGCCAGTAGTACAGGGACAGGCCGTCAAGAGACCCAGTACTTC. Translated, it gives CASSTGTGRQETQYF.

This clonotype was found many times. CDR3 region: CASRDGGQETQYF. The CDR3 coding sequence is TGTGCCAGCCGCGACGGGGGCCAAGAGACCCAGTACTTC. V gene TRBV27 combines with J gene TRBJ2-5, with D perhaps TRBD2 (6 bases). This CDR3 is 13 amino acids long. Trimming removed 8 bases from V and 1 base from J, with 11 bases in between. CDR1 MNHEY and CDR2 SMNVEV come from the germline V gene (reference sequence).

The chain combines TRBV30 with TRBJ2-3, with 11 bases matching TRBD2. Germline V gene sequence: CDR1 GTSNPN, CDR2 SVGIG (reference sequence). The CDR3 spans 13 residues. Trimming cost V 5 bases and J 6 bases; bases outside gene matches: 4. The CDR3 nucleotides read TGTGCCTGGGCACTAGCGGGAGCCGATACGCAGTATTTT. This gives the protein CAWALAGADTQYF. Supplemented by reference TRBV30 and TRBJ2-3, the full variable domain reads SQTIHQWPATLVQPVGSPLSLECTVEGTSNPNLYWYRQAAGRGLQLLFYSVGIGQISSEVPQNLSASRPQDRQFILSSKKLLLSDSGFYLCAWALAGADTQYFGPGTRLTVL.

This clonotype came up many times. The chain recombines TRBV28 with TRBJ1-1; maybe TRBD1 (6 bases). Per germline, CDR1 MDHEN and CDR2 SYDVKM. The CDR3 totals 14 residues. Trimming removed 6 bases from V and 7 bases from J, with 18 bases in between. This chain's CDR3 is CASSNPGHYNEAFF. For the CDR3, the DNA is TGTGCCAGCAGCAACCCGGGACACTACAATGAAGCTTTCTTT.

This sequence joins TRBV3-1 and TRBJ2-2; the match to TRBD2 covers 12 bases. This CDR3 contains 16 residues. Germline loops: CDR1 LGHDT, CDR2 YNNKEL (reference sequence). V gave up 3 bases and J gave up 5 bases; unmatched junction bases: 4. CDR3 coding DNA: TGTGCCAGCAGCCAGACTAGCGGGAGTTGGACCGGGGAGCTGTTTTTT. Protein sequence: CASSQTSGSWTGELFF.

This rearrangement joins TRBV20-1 to TRBJ2-3, with a tentative D call TRBD1 (6 bases). The length of the CDR3 is 13 residues. The V gene lost 3 bases and the J gene lost 2 bases, with 9 bases spanning the gap. In germline, CDR1 is DFQATT, CDR2 SNEGSKA (reference sequence). The CDR3 here is CSASRGYTDTQYF. DNA of the CDR3: TGCAGTGCTAGCAGGGGTTACACAGATACGCAGTATTTT.

This chain connects TRBV10-3 to TRBJ2-1, with a tentative D call TRBD2 (6 bases). The CDR3 covers 16 residues. V was cut by 3 bases and J by 7 bases, with 19 bases left in between. Germline CDR1 ENHRY, CDR2 SYGVKD. CDR3 sequence reads: CAISDPSDTGQNEQFF. The CDR3 bases are TGTGCCATCAGTGACCCTAGCGACACCGGGCAAAATGAGCAGTTCTTC.

The chain recombines TRBV28 with TRBJ1-1, with 7 positions matching TRBD1. Germline CDR1 is MDHEN and CDR2 is SYDVKM. The CDR3 has 15 amino acids. The V gene end was trimmed by 2 bases and the J gene end by 7 bases; junction bases not matched to a gene: 10. For the CDR3, the DNA is TGTGCCAGCAGTTTAGGGGCAACAGGGGACGGTGAAGCTTTCTTT. This translates into CASSLGATGDGEAFF.

V usage is TRBV12-5 and J usage is TRBJ2-1; a weak D match, TRBD2 (6 bases). Germline V gives CDR1 LGHNT, CDR2 FRNRAP. The CDR3 has 13 residues. V was cut by 3 bases and J by 7 bases, with 10 bases left in between. CDR3 sequence: CASGFGAGNEQFF. CDR3 in DNA: TGTGCTAGTGGTTTTGGGGCGGGGAATGAGCAGTTCTTC.

This clonotype was counted a few times. The DNA is omitted, as the CDR3 cannot be located on it reliably, and the CDR3 follows TCRdb's listing. The chain is built from TRBV28 and TRBJ1-5. CDR1 is MDHEN, CDR2 SYDVKM, per germline. The CDR3 totals 13 residues, both ends included. CDR3 sequence: CASSTSGNQPQHF.

This clonotype was seen at least ten times. This chain links TRBV10-1 with TRBJ2-2; unclear D gene. The CDR3 loop spans 14 amino acids. Between the trimmed V and J ends, which lost 7 bases and 1 base, there was a span of 10 bases. Looked up from germline, CDR1 is WNHNN and CDR2 is SYGVQD (reference sequence). CDR3 protein: CASTPTRNTGELFF. The CDR3 DNA reads TGCGCCAGCACCCCGACACGGAACACCGGGGAGCTGTTTTTT.

The V gene is TRBV24-1, the J gene TRBJ2-5, with a tentative D call TRBD1 (6 bases). The CDR3 has 17 amino acids. Trimming cost V 5 bases and J 0 bases, with 18 bases left between them. Germline V gene sequence: CDR1 KGHDR, CDR2 SFDVKD. CDR3 sequence: CATSALRGKRDQETQYF. Written as DNA, the CDR3 is TGTGCCACCAGTGCCCTGAGGGGGAAGAGGGACCAAGAGACCCAGTACTTC.

As regards this clonotype: One end of the junction does not line up with germline, which may come from a read error. J is TRBJ1-4 and V is TRBV28, with 8 bases aligning to TRBD1. This CDR3 region has 17 residues. CDR1 is MDHEN, CDR2 SYDVKM, per germline. For the CDR3, the DNA is TGTGCCAGCAGCAACCTCAGGGGGCGAGGGTCTAATGAAAGACTGTTTTTT. Encoded protein: CASSNLRGRGSNERLFF.

This clonotype occurred a few times. The chain uses TRBV3-1 and TRBJ1-5; TRBD1 aligns across 7 bases. The CDR3 spans 14 residues. Germline V gene lookup returns CDR1 LGHDT and CDR2 YNNKEL (reference sequence). The V segment lost 3 bases and the J segment 3 bases; nucleotides outside the gene matches: 2. The CDR3: CASSQTGTNQPQHF. In nucleotides, the CDR3 is TGTGCCAGCAGCCAGACAGGGACCAATCAGCCCCAGCATTTT.

V is TRBV7-2 and J is TRBJ2-1, with TRBD1 identical over 10 bases. The V and J ends lost 0 bases and 15 bases, in that order; junction bases with no gene match: 14. CDR3 length: 16 residues. CDR1 is SGHTA, CDR2 FQGNSA, per germline. Written as DNA, the CDR3 is TGTGCCAGCAGCTTAGCATGGGGACAGGGGCCCCCCCGGGGGTTCTTC. It specifies CASSLAWGQGPPRGFF.

The J gene is TRBJ2-1, the V gene TRBV6-5; D ambiguous. The V end lost 4 bases, the J end lost 5 bases, and 9 bases lay between the germline ends. The germline V gene encodes CDR1 MNHEY and CDR2 SVGAGI. The CDR3 runs 13 residues. CDR3 sequence (DNA): TGTGCCAGCAGTTTCCAAGTTAACAATGAGCAGTTCTTC. This translates into CASSFQVNNEQFF.

Here the CDR3 DNA reads TGTGCCAGCAGCGGCCGAGCGGGAAGGTCCTACAATGAGCAGTTCTTC. Translated, it gives CASSGRAGRSYNEQFF. This chain uses TRBV9 with TRBJ2-1, with 7 nucleotides matching TRBD2. The CDR3 length is 16 residues. V was clipped by 3 bases and J by 1 base; unmatched bases: 7. Per germline, CDR1 SGDLS and CDR2 YYNGEE.

The gene calls are TRBV20-1 and TRBJ2-1; D is tentatively TRBD1 or TRBD2 (5 bases each). The CDR3 has 16 residues. V lost 6 bases to trimming and J lost 3 bases, with 21 bases between them. CDR1 and CDR2 from the germline V gene are DFQATT and SNEGSKA (reference sequence). In nucleotides, the CDR3 is TGCAGTGCCCAAACCTACGACGGGACGAACTACAATGAGCAGTTCTTC. Protein: CSAQTYDGTNYNEQFF.

At least ten counts were recorded for this clonotype. V gene TRBV2 combines with J gene TRBJ2-5; 8 bases fit TRBD2. Losses at the gene ends were 6 bases for V and 3 bases for J; bases not matched to a gene: 3. The germline gives CDR1 SNHLY, CDR2 FYNNEI. This CDR3 contains 13 residues. The CDR3 loop reads CASSRGGEETQYF. CDR3 coding DNA: TGTGCCAGCAGCCGGGGGGGGGAAGAGACCCAGTACTTC.

In regard to this clonotype: It may be a read error: a sequence one base away is much more abundant. The rearrangement joins TRBV3-1 to TRBJ2-4, with 12 nucleotides matching TRBD2. The CDR3 has 18 amino acids. V gave up 2 bases and J gave up 9 bases; unmatched junction bases: 14. Germline assignment: CDR1 LGHDT and CDR2 YNNKEL (reference sequence). The CDR3 DNA sequence: TGTGCCAGCAGCCAATGCCTAGCGGGAGGGCCAAATGTAGGCATTCAGTACTTC. Amino acids: CASSQCLAGGPNVGIQYF.